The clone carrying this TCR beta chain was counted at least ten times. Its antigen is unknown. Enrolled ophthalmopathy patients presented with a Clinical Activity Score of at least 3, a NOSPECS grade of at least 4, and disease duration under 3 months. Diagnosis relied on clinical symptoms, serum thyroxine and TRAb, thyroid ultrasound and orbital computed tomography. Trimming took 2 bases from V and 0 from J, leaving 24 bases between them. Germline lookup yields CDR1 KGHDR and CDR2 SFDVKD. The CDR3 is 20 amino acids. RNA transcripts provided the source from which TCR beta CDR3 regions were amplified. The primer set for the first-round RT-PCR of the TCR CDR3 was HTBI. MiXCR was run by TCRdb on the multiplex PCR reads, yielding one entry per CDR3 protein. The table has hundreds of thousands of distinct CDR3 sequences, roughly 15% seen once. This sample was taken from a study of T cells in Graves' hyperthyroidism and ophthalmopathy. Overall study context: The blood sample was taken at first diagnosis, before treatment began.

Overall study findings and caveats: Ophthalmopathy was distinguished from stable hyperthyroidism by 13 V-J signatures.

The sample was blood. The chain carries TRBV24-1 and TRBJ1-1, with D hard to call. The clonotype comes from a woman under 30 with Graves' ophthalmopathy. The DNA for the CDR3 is TGTGCCACCAGTGATTCCCACACTATGAAGAGACGGCGAATGAACACTGAAGCTTTCTTT. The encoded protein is CATSDSHTMKRRRMNTEAFF.